The present TCR beta chain was sequenced within a study of cytomegalovirus exposure and HLA in healthy donors. Looked up from germline, CDR1 is SGHTS and CDR2 is YDEGEE. The V gene end was trimmed by 3 bases and the J gene end by 0 bases; junction bases not matched to a gene: 6. The CDR3 has 16 amino acids. The study ran its PCR with 60 Vbeta and 13 Jbeta primers. Generated by immunoSEQ multiplex PCR, the TCRdb table keeps only in-frame clones and is missing some. The sample yields some 160,000 clones, around 80% seen once. Sequencing was done on a sample of PBMCs. V usage is TRBV5-8 and J usage is TRBJ1-5, with 7 bases fitting TRBD1. The receptor was derived from a male donor in good health and CMV-seropositive. The CDR3 region is CASSSGTEYSNQPQHF. In nucleotides, the CDR3 is TGTGCCAGCAGCTCCGGGACAGAGTATAGCAATCAGCCCCAGCATTTT.